The TCR beta chain under discussion was sequenced for a study of blood T cell repertoires in COVID-19. Data came from immunoSEQ multiplex PCR; TCRdb stores just in-frame clones and leaves some out. The table lists approximately 390,000 clones, roughly 90% of them singletons. Germline V gene lookup returns CDR1 SGHVS and CDR2 FNYEAQ. V gave up 1 base and J gave up 5 bases, with 5 bases separating them. CDR3 size: 13 residues. The chain couples TRBV7-6 to TRBJ1-4; the D is unclear. The sample taken for sequencing was peripheral blood. This clonotype was obtained from a man aged 18-30 years with active or convalescent COVID-19. The CDR3, as DNA: TGTGCCAGCAGCTTAGTCCAGAATGAAAAACTGTTTTTT. It is translated as CASSLVQNEKLFF.